The 17 T cell receptor beta chains in this list originate from one sample, sequenced in a study of cytomegalovirus exposure and HLA in healthy donors. The PCR contained 60 Vbeta and 13 Jbeta primers. The repertoire was sequenced with immunoSEQ multiplex PCR; TCRdb's copy has only in-frame clones and lacks some. The table lists roughly 130,000 clones, 80% of them singletons, with just over 2.5% in the top ten. Sequenced input: PBMCs. Source of these receptors: a man under 40 in good health and CMV-seronegative.

This clone turned up a few times. The V gene is TRBV9, the J gene TRBJ2-1, with TRBD1 identical over 8 bases. The CDR3 is 15 amino acids. The junction had 3 bases not matched to a gene; V was cut back by 0 bases and J by 4 bases. CDR1 and CDR2 from the germline V gene are SGDLS and YYNGEE. The CDR3 sequence: CASSVEGTGYNEQFF. CDR3 in DNA: TGTGCCAGCAGCGTAGAGGGGACAGGATACAATGAGCAGTTCTTC. Using reference TRBV9 and TRBJ2-1 for the parts outside the CDR3, the full variable domain is DSGVTQTPKHLITATGQRVTLRCSPRSGDLSVYWYQQSLDQGLQFLIQYYNGEERAKGNILERFSAQQFPDLHSELNLSSLELGDSALYFCASSVEGTGYNEQFFGPGTRLTVL.

This clone was seen only once. The chain recombines TRBV28 with TRBJ2-1; 13 bases are shared with TRBD2. The junction had 9 bases not matched to a gene; V was cut back by 6 bases and J by 13 bases. This CDR3 is 14 amino acids long. Germline CDR1 and CDR2: MDHEN and SYDVKM. CDR3 sequence: CASRSPGLAGLQFF. In DNA, the CDR3 is TGTGCCAGCAGGTCACCGGGACTAGCGGGACTACAGTTCTTC.

A few counts support this clone. The V and J genes are TRBV11-3 and TRBJ2-5, with a possible D match to TRBD2 (5 bases). Per germline, CDR1 SGHNT and CDR2 YENEEA. Trimming left V 1 base short and J 3 bases short, with 12 bases between. This CDR3 spans 15 amino acids. As DNA, the CDR3 is TGTGCCAGCAGCTTAGTGGTGGGAGAGAAAGAGACCCAGTACTTC. Protein: CASSLVVGEKETQYF.

The chain links TRBV11-3 to TRBJ1-2, with TRBD1 matching over 8 bases. Losses at the gene ends were 4 bases for V and 6 bases for J; bases not matched to a gene: 7. The germline V gene encodes CDR1 SGHNT and CDR2 YENEEA. The CDR3 spans 14 residues. The CDR3 loop reads CASSYSQGANGYTF. CDR3 sequence (DNA): TGTGCCAGCAGCTACAGCCAGGGGGCAAATGGCTACACCTTC.

The rearrangement uses TRBV15 and TRBJ1-3; D ambiguous. This CDR3 is 15 amino acids long. From germline, CDR1 is LNHNV and CDR2 YYDKDF (reference sequence). V was clipped by 5 bases and J by 2 bases, with 13 bases between them. The CDR3 DNA reads as TGTGCCACCAGCCCTTTCAGACATGCTGGAAACACCATATATTTT. This gives the protein CATSPFRHAGNTIYF.

The V gene is TRBV5-4, the J gene TRBJ1-3; D not resolved. Germline V gene sequence: CDR1 SGHNT, CDR2 YYREEE (reference sequence). There are 14 residues in the CDR3. V shed 4 bases and J shed 1 base, with 9 bases lying between them. CDR3 sequence reads: CASSGGISGNTIYF. CDR3 DNA: TGTGCCAGCAGCGGAGGTATATCTGGAAACACCATATATTTT.

The chain couples TRBV27 to TRBJ2-3; TRBD2 matches at 8 bases. This CDR3 contains 15 residues. J was trimmed by 8 bases and V by 6 bases; bases with no gene match: 13. CDR1 is MNHEY and CDR2 is SMNVEV in the germline V gene (reference sequence). CDR3 amino acids: CASSLRAGAWGTQYF. CDR3 DNA sequence: TGTGCCAGCAGCTTAAGAGCGGGAGCGTGGGGTACGCAGTATTTT.

The chain carries TRBV28 and TRBJ2-5, with 7 positions matching TRBD1. J was trimmed by 1 base and V by 4 bases; bases with no gene match: 6. Per germline, CDR1 MDHEN and CDR2 SYDVKM. The CDR3 is made up of 15 amino acids. The CDR3 region is CASSSPTGFQETQYF. The CDR3 DNA sequence: TGTGCCAGCAGTTCCCCGACAGGGTTCCAAGAGACCCAGTACTTC.

The chain recombines TRBV7-9 with TRBJ2-1; 7 nucleotides align to TRBD1. The junction had 6 bases not matched to a gene; V was cut back by 4 bases and J by 3 bases. CDR3 length equals 15 residues. The V gene's germline CDR1 is SEHNR and CDR2 FQNEAQ (reference sequence). The chain's CDR3 is CASSSDRTLYNEQFF. CDR3 coding DNA: TGTGCCAGCAGCTCGGACAGGACCCTCTACAATGAGCAGTTCTTC.

The CDR3 protein is CASSPNNRGRQDTIYF. DNA of the CDR3: TGTGCCAGCAGCCCAAATAACAGGGGCCGGCAGGACACCATATATTTT. The chain is built from TRBV7-9 and TRBJ1-3; 7 bases are a match to TRBD1. Germline-derived CDR1 and CDR2 are SEHNR and FQNEAQ (reference sequence). There are 16 residues in the CDR3. Unmatched junction bases numbered 15, after V lost 5 bases and J lost 8 bases.

CDR3: CASRFGANYGYTF. CDR3 in DNA: TGTGCCAGCAGATTCGGAGCTAACTATGGCTACACCTTC. This sequence joins TRBV27 and TRBJ1-2; D is unresolved. Trimming removed 6 bases from V and 0 bases from J, with 8 bases in between. Germline V lookup: CDR1 MNHEY, CDR2 SMNVEV (reference sequence). The CDR3 extends over 13 amino acids.

This chain uses TRBV19 with TRBJ1-5, with no clear D. Germline assignment: CDR1 LNHDA and CDR2 SQIVND (reference sequence). The V and J ends lost 7 bases and 3 bases respectively, with 7 bases between them. CDR3 length: 12 residues. CDR3 sequence: CASNRINQPQHF. In nucleotides, the CDR3 is TGTGCCAGTAATCGTATCAATCAGCCCCAGCATTTT.

The V call is TRBV5-1, the J call TRBJ2-7; 8 nucleotides agree with TRBD1. The V gene's germline CDR1 is SGHRS and CDR2 YFSETQ. This CDR3 has 14 residues. Trimming removed 2 bases from V and 6 bases from J; junction bases left unmatched: 7. CDR3 in DNA: TGCGCCAGCAGCTTAGGACAGGGAGGATGCGAGCAGTACTTC. Its translation: CASSLGQGGCEQYF.

The J gene is TRBJ2-5, the V gene TRBV25-1; 9 bases are a match to TRBD1. The CDR3 is 14 residues long. Germline CDR1 MGHDK, CDR2 SYGVNS. The junction had 5 bases not matched to a gene; V was cut back by 8 bases and J by 1 base. In DNA, the CDR3 is TGTGCCAGCGGGGGGACAGGGTGCCAAGAGACCCAGTACTTC. Its translation is CASGGTGCQETQYF.

The V call is TRBV5-6, the J call TRBJ2-1; 11 nucleotides line up with TRBD2. The CDR3 runs to 15 residues. Trimming at V came to 4 bases and at J to 2 bases, leaving 2 bases not matched to a gene. The germline V gene has CDR1 SGHDT and CDR2 YYEEEE. In DNA form, the CDR3 reads TGTGCCAGCAGCGGGGGACTAGCGGCCTACAATGAGCAGTTCTTC. Residues: CASSGGLAAYNEQFF.

This clone was counted once. V is TRBV11-2 and J is TRBJ2-5; TRBD1 matches at 9 bases. V gave up 5 bases and J gave up 5 bases; unmatched junction bases: 9. CDR3 length: 15 residues. Looked up from germline, CDR1 is SGHAT and CDR2 is FQNNGV. CDR3 nucleotides: TGTGCCAGCAGCCCCGGGACAGGGACGGGCGAGACCCAGTACTTC. Protein product: CASSPGTGTGETQYF.

A few counts support this clone. The chain links TRBV7-9 to TRBJ2-2; 12 nucleotides agree with TRBD2. Unmatched junction bases numbered 5, after V lost 5 bases and J lost 4 bases. Germline V gene data show CDR1 as SEHNR and CDR2 as FQNEAQ (reference sequence). This CDR3 comprises 16 residues. The CDR3 DNA reads TGTGCCAGCAGCCGGAGACTAGCGGGAGCCACCGGGGAGCTGTTTTTT. Translated: CASSRRLAGATGELFF.